This TCR beta chain originates from a study of cytomegalovirus exposure and HLA in healthy donors. General study results and limits: Presence/absence results assume similar sequencing depth per donor, which may not hold. Prior analysis indicated that the majority of TCR beta V segments exhibited productivity approximately 87% or approximately 30% of the time. Relative to equally common others, HLA-associated TCR beta chains showed greater clonal expansion in a later analysis. V- and J-gene trimming in TCR beta was tied to a missense DCLRE1C variant by an analysis performed later.

A multiplex PCR was run with 60 Vbeta primers and 13 Jbeta primers. Clones were sequenced by immunoSEQ multiplex PCR, and TCRdb holds only the in-frame ones, with some missing. The table has 50,000 to 70,000 clones, less than 65% seen once. Remarks on this clone: Its target is not known.

Germline assignment: CDR1 SGHTA and CDR2 FQGNSA. This CDR3 has 16 amino acids. V lost 2 bases, J lost 5 bases, and 7 bases stayed unmatched. V gene TRBV7-2 combines with J gene TRBJ2-5, with 11 bases fitting TRBD2. Sequenced sample: PBMCs. The clonotype originates from a man aged 30 to 39 in good health and CMV-seronegative. CDR3 loop: CASSLTSGGSWETQYF. The DNA of the CDR3 is TGTGCCAGCAGCTTAACTAGCGGGGGTTCCTGGGAGACCCAGTACTTC. Full variable domain (rest looked up from reference TRBV7-2 and TRBJ2-5): GAGVSQSPSNKVTEKGKDVELRCDPISGHTALYWYRQSLGQGLEFLIYFQGNSAPDKSGLPSDRFSAERTGGSVSTLTIQRTQQEDSAVYLCASSLTSGGSWETQYFGPGTRLLVL.